The T cell receptor (beta chain) under discussion was sequenced for a study of shared clonotypes between healthy human individuals. At the level of the study: CD4 naive and CD4 memory each took three plates per donor, while CD8 naive took two and CD8 memory one. Study observations and caveats: Generation probabilities of non-shared clonotypes were lower (relative to those shared by all four donors). A small donor pool kept down the genetic and exposure-history diversity that was represented.

Per the authors' pipeline: Without quality scores, immunoSEQ junctional reads could not be filtered like full-length reads. Here immunoSEQ multiplex PCR was the method, and the copy in TCRdb shows in-frame clones only, minus some. V and J calls and clone size are as listed in that table; D and trimming were resolved from the DNA. The sample records approximately 2.1 million clones, over 85% being singletons. The CDR3 spans 15 residues. V shed 2 bases, J shed 0 bases, and the junction held 2 bases outside the gene matches. Germline loops: CDR1 SGHRS, CDR2 YFSETQ. As regards this clone: What it binds is unknown.

This rearrangement joins TRBV5-1 to TRBJ2-3; 8 bases fit TRBD2. Input material: naive CD4+ T cells from PBMCs. Subset of the sample: CD45RA+ positively selected. This TCR derives from a man between 18 and 29 years old in good health. Some clones in this sample may be carry-over from other donors' samples. In nucleotides, the CDR3 is TGCGCCAGCAGCTTCGGGACTAGAAGCACAGATACGCAGTATTTT. Protein sequence: CASSFGTRSTDTQYF.